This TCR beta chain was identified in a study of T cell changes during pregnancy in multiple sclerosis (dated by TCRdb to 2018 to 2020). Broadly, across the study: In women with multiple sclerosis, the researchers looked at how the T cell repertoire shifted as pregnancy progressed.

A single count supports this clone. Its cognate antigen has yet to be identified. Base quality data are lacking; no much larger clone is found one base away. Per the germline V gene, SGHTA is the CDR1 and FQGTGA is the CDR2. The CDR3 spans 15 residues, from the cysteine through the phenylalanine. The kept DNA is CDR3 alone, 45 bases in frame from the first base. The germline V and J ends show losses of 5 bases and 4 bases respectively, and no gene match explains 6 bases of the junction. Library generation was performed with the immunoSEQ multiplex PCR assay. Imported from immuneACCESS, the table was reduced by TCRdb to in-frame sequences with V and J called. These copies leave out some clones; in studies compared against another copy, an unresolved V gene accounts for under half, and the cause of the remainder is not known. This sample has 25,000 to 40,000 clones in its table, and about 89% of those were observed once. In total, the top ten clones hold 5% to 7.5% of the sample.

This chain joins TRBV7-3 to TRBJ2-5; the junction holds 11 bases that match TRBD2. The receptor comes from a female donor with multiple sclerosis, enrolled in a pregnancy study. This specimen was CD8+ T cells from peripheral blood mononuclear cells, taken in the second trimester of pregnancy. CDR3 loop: CASSPSGGFLETQYF. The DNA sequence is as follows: TGTGCCAGCAGCCCTAGCGGGGGGTTTTTAGAGACCCAGTACTTC.